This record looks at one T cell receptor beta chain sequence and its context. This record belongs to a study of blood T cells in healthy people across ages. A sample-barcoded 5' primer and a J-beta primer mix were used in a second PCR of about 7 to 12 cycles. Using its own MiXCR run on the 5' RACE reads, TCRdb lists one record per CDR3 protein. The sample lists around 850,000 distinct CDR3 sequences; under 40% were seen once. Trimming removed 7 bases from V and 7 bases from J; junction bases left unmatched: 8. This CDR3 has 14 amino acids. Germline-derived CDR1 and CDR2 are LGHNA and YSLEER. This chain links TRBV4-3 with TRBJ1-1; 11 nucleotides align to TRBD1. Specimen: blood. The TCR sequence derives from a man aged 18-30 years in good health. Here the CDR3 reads CASTPGQGALEAFF. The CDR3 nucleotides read TGCGCCAGCACCCCTGGACAGGGGGCCCTTGAAGCTTTCTTT.